Listed below are T cell receptor beta chains from one sample, sequenced in a study of cytomegalovirus exposure and HLA in healthy donors. The protocol was immunoSEQ multiplex PCR, while the TCRdb copy is restricted to in-frame clones and leaves out a portion. The table includes under 200,000 clones, more than 65% detected once. Sequencing was performed on PBMCs. Every receptor here comes from a woman aged 45-65 years in good health and CMV-seronegative. CDR3s include the opening cysteine and the closing phenylalanine or tryptophan. Each record gives: V gene, clone size, J gene, D gene, CDR3 protein. The D gene is left open where the match is weak. The listing skips clone size in some rows; elsewhere it reads once, few, many or a size class.

v_call: TRBV7-9; clone_size: once; j_call: TRBJ1-2; d_call: -; cdr3_aa: CASSPGRGTDLNYGYTF
v_call: TRBV2; clone_size: -; j_call: TRBJ1-6; d_call: TRBD1; cdr3_aa: CARGGTDNSPLHF
v_call: TRBV29-1; clone_size: -; j_call: TRBJ1-1; d_call: -; cdr3_aa: CSVEGAGPNTEAFF
v_call: TRBV6-4; clone_size: few; j_call: TRBJ2-1; d_call: -; cdr3_aa: CASTKRVEDSEQFF
v_call: TRBV6-1; clone_size: -; j_call: TRBJ1-2; d_call: -; cdr3_aa: CASRTPGSNYGYTF
v_call: TRBV5-6; clone_size: -; j_call: TRBJ2-2; d_call: TRBD1; cdr3_aa: CASSQTQTGKITGELFF
v_call: TRBV27; clone_size: -; j_call: TRBJ2-7; d_call: TRBD1; cdr3_aa: CASSFWDRVNEQYF
v_call: TRBV10-2; clone_size: -; j_call: TRBJ2-5; d_call: TRBD1; cdr3_aa: CASSESQGATQYF
v_call: TRBV7-9; clone_size: -; j_call: TRBJ1-1; d_call: -; cdr3_aa: CASSLRWRGGTEAFF
v_call: TRBV6-5; clone_size: -; j_call: TRBJ2-5; d_call: TRBD2; cdr3_aa: CASSLAGAETQYF
v_call: TRBV28; clone_size: -; j_call: TRBJ2-7; d_call: -; cdr3_aa: CASSLRGGSVSEQYF
v_call: TRBV27; clone_size: -; j_call: TRBJ2-5; d_call: TRBD2; cdr3_aa: CASRSGEAGALETQYF
v_call: TRBV29-1; clone_size: few; j_call: TRBJ2-7; d_call: TRBD2; cdr3_aa: CSVLGGAYEQYF
v_call: TRBV25-1; clone_size: -; j_call: TRBJ2-1; d_call: -; cdr3_aa: CASSESKGFVDEQFF
v_call: TRBV9; clone_size: -; j_call: TRBJ1-2; d_call: -; cdr3_aa: CASSPSIGGNYGYTF
v_call: TRBV6-4; clone_size: medium-sized; j_call: TRBJ2-1; d_call: -; cdr3_aa: CASSKDRLAYNEQFF
v_call: TRBV27; clone_size: -; j_call: TRBJ2-2; d_call: -; cdr3_aa: CASKITGNTGELFF
v_call: TRBV21-1; clone_size: -; j_call: TRBJ2-7; d_call: -; cdr3_aa: CASSKRAGDRSYEQYF
v_call: TRBV28; clone_size: few; j_call: TRBJ1-4; d_call: -; cdr3_aa: CASELNEKLFF
v_call: TRBV10-3; clone_size: -; j_call: TRBJ1-5; d_call: -; cdr3_aa: CAISEGTVYSNQPQHF
v_call: TRBV4-1; clone_size: -; j_call: TRBJ1-1; d_call: -; cdr3_aa: CASRGQGRDTEAFF
v_call: TRBV7-3; clone_size: once; j_call: TRBJ2-5; d_call: -; cdr3_aa: CASSLAIGQGTQYF
v_call: TRBV6-5; clone_size: -; j_call: TRBJ2-1; d_call: -; cdr3_aa: CASTEAGPNNEQFF
v_call: TRBV7-3; clone_size: -; j_call: TRBJ2-1; d_call: TRBD1; cdr3_aa: CASSLGTGGASSYNEQFF
v_call: TRBV7-2; clone_size: -; j_call: TRBJ2-3; d_call: -; cdr3_aa: CASSATGTRTDTQYF
v_call: TRBV7-9; clone_size: -; j_call: TRBJ2-3; d_call: TRBD2; cdr3_aa: CASSLEAGGVEIDTQYF
v_call: TRBV18; clone_size: -; j_call: TRBJ2-7; d_call: -; cdr3_aa: CASSRSYEQYF
v_call: TRBV5-1; clone_size: few; j_call: TRBJ1-6; d_call: -; cdr3_aa: CASSSEGTASLHF
v_call: TRBV27; clone_size: -; j_call: TRBJ2-3; d_call: -; cdr3_aa: CASSLISSTDTQYF
v_call: TRBV5-4; clone_size: -; j_call: TRBJ1-1; d_call: -; cdr3_aa: CASSPPSGTEAFF
v_call: TRBV11-2; clone_size: once; j_call: TRBJ1-3; d_call: TRBD1; cdr3_aa: CASSQNRGIRSGNTIYF
v_call: TRBV7-9; clone_size: -; j_call: TRBJ1-5; d_call: -; cdr3_aa: CASSLAYVGHQPQHF
v_call: TRBV19; clone_size: -; j_call: TRBJ1-5; d_call: -; cdr3_aa: CASSIESSGVVGRPQHF
v_call: TRBV11-2; clone_size: -; j_call: TRBJ2-1; d_call: TRBD1; cdr3_aa: CASSSDRDEQFF
v_call: TRBV9; clone_size: once; j_call: TRBJ2-7; d_call: TRBD1; cdr3_aa: CASSLQGLHYEQYF
v_call: TRBV7-8; clone_size: -; j_call: TRBJ2-7; d_call: TRBD1; cdr3_aa: CASSLHGDRGFHEQYF
v_call: TRBV11-2; clone_size: many; j_call: TRBJ2-7; d_call: -; cdr3_aa: CASSSLGQPKGEQYF
v_call: TRBV7-2; clone_size: once; j_call: TRBJ2-2; d_call: -; cdr3_aa: CASSPEGLVTGELFF
v_call: TRBV28; clone_size: -; j_call: TRBJ2-7; d_call: -; cdr3_aa: CASSLGGGADYEQYF
v_call: TRBV7-6; clone_size: once; j_call: TRBJ2-3; d_call: TRBD2; cdr3_aa: CASSLTSGSPTDTQYF
v_call: TRBV10-2; clone_size: -; j_call: TRBJ2-5; d_call: TRBD2; cdr3_aa: CASTSFPGLAGWQETQYF
v_call: TRBV7-9; clone_size: -; j_call: TRBJ2-7; d_call: TRBD1; cdr3_aa: CASSLVGTEEQYF
v_call: TRBV7-2; clone_size: -; j_call: TRBJ1-4; d_call: -; cdr3_aa: CASSIGANEKLFF
v_call: TRBV7-2; clone_size: -; j_call: TRBJ2-7; d_call: -; cdr3_aa: CASSFPWTHSYEQYF
v_call: TRBV5-1; clone_size: -; j_call: TRBJ2-2; d_call: TRBD2; cdr3_aa: CASGLPTSGRLAGELFF
v_call: TRBV14; clone_size: -; j_call: TRBJ1-1; d_call: TRBD1; cdr3_aa: CASTGQGNTEAFF
v_call: TRBV6-4; clone_size: -; j_call: TRBJ2-2; d_call: -; cdr3_aa: CASSDSTFRSGELFF
v_call: TRBV5-1; clone_size: -; j_call: TRBJ2-5; d_call: TRBD2; cdr3_aa: CASSGAGAQETQYF
v_call: TRBV28; clone_size: -; j_call: TRBJ2-7; d_call: -; cdr3_aa: CASSLSGPYEQYF
v_call: TRBV7-9; clone_size: -; j_call: TRBJ1-1; d_call: -; cdr3_aa: CASSLTDWEAFF
v_call: TRBV5-6; clone_size: -; j_call: TRBJ2-5; d_call: TRBD1; cdr3_aa: CASSFMKGAGYETQYF